These 16 T cell receptor beta chains share one sample of origin, sequenced in a study of lymphopenia after photon versus proton radiotherapy. The table came from immunoSEQ multiplex PCR; TCRdb's copy has only in-frame clones and leaves some out. This table has nearly 7,500 clones, around 92% appearing once. The specimen comprised peripheral blood, sampled from a patient treated with photon-based radiotherapy. These receptors came from a woman aged 45-60 years with cholangiocarcinoma.

The chain is built from TRBV11-3 and TRBJ2-3; 13 bases are shared with TRBD2. The V gene end was trimmed by 6 bases and the J gene end by 7 bases; junction bases not matched to a gene: 13. The CDR3 has 17 residues. Germline CDR1 SGHNT, CDR2 YENEEA. This CDR3 reads CASSRTPTSGGANTQYF. Written as DNA, the CDR3 is TGTGCCAGCAGTCGCACCCCCACTAGCGGGGGGGCCAATACGCAGTATTTT.

The V and J genes are TRBV7-2 and TRBJ2-2; 8 bases align to TRBD2. Trimming took 0 bases from V and 6 from J; bases not matched to a gene: 6. Germline-derived CDR1 and CDR2 are SGHTA and FQGNSA. CDR3 size: 16 residues. CDR3 amino acids: CASSLAGAGAPGELFF. CDR3 DNA sequence: TGTGCCAGCAGCTTAGCGGGAGCGGGGGCCCCCGGGGAGCTGTTTTTT.

This clone appeared once. The chain is built from TRBV19 and TRBJ2-1, with 7 bases matching TRBD1. CDR1 is LNHDA, CDR2 SQIVND, per germline (reference sequence). This CDR3 has 13 amino acids. J was trimmed by 7 bases and V by 6 bases; bases with no gene match: 6. CDR3 in amino acids: CASRPTGTNEQFF. The CDR3 region has the DNA TGTGCCAGTAGGCCGACAGGGACAAATGAGCAGTTCTTC. Filled out from reference TRBV19 and TRBJ2-1, the complete variable domain reads DGGITQSPKYLFRKEGQNVTLSCEQNLNHDAMYWYRQDPGQGLRLIYYSQIVNDFQKGDIAEGYSVSREKKESFPLTVTSAQKNPTAFYLCASRPTGTNEQFFGPGTRLTVL.

This chain links TRBV9 with TRBJ2-3; 7 bases agree with TRBD2. This CDR3 has 14 amino acids. The germline CDR1 and CDR2 sequences are SGDLS and YYNGEE. V trimming: 0 bases; J trimming: 5 bases; junction bases outside the gene matches: 3. CDR3 sequence: CASSVGVAGDTQYF. The CDR3 DNA is TGTGCCAGCAGCGTAGGGGTAGCGGGAGATACGCAGTATTTT. The complete variable domain, with remaining parts taken from reference TRBV9 and TRBJ2-3, reads DSGVTQTPKHLITATGQRVTLRCSPRSGDLSVYWYQQSLDQGLQFLIQYYNGEERAKGNILERFSAQQFPDLHSELNLSSLELGDSALYFCASSVGVAGDTQYFGPGTRLTVL.

The chain recombines TRBV6-5 with TRBJ2-7, with D possibly matching TRBD2 (7 bases). Trimming took 4 bases from V and 6 from J, leaving 10 bases between them. The CDR3 consists of 12 residues. The germline CDR1 and CDR2 sequences are MNHEY and SVGAGI. CDR3 loop: CASSSRGREQYF. The CDR3 DNA reads TGTGCCAGCAGTTCGCGGGGGCGCGAGCAGTACTTC.

The sample holds one count of this clone. The rearrangement links TRBV7-2 to TRBJ1-1, with D perhaps matching TRBD1 (6 bases). The CDR3 totals 15 residues. V lost 5 bases and J lost 4, with 17 bases in between. Germline V CDR1 and CDR2: SGHTA, FQGNSA. The CDR3 DNA reads TGTGCCAGCAGCCCCCTGGGGGGGCGGCTCACTGAAGCTTTCTTT. Translation gives CASSPLGGRLTEAFF.

V and J are TRBV30 and TRBJ2-7, with 8 bases lining up with TRBD1. V shed 1 base, J shed 4 bases, and the junction held 6 bases outside the gene matches. Germline V gene sequence: CDR1 GTSNPN, CDR2 SVGIG (reference sequence). The CDR3 covers 14 residues. CDR3 loop: CAWSAGGYGYEQYF. The CDR3, as DNA: TGTGCCTGGAGTGCAGGGGGCTATGGTTACGAGCAGTACTTC.

This clone was seen only once. This sequence joins TRBV7-9 and TRBJ2-3; 9 bases line up with TRBD1. The CDR3 sequence is 15 residues long. V lost 3 bases, J lost 3 bases, and 4 bases stayed unmatched. CDR1 and CDR2 from the germline V gene are SEHNR and FQNEAQ (reference sequence). CDR3 in DNA: TGTGCCAGCAGCTTCGGGACAGGGTTGACAGATACGCAGTATTTT. Protein: CASSFGTGLTDTQYF.

The chain is built from TRBV27 and TRBJ1-2, with TRBD1 as a possible D gene (6 bases). The V end lost 3 bases, the J end lost 4 bases, and 9 bases lay between the germline ends. Germline CDR1 reads MNHEY; CDR2 reads SMNVEV (reference sequence). CDR3 length equals 13 residues. The CDR3 reads CASSFQGTYGYTF. The CDR3 DNA follows: TGTGCCAGCAGTTTCCAGGGGACCTATGGCTACACCTTC.

V gene TRBV30 combines with J gene TRBJ1-2; D might be TRBD1 (6 bases). Germline V gene data show CDR1 as GTSNPN and CDR2 as SVGIG (reference sequence). V gave up 0 bases and J gave up 6 bases, with 14 bases separating them. The CDR3 spans 14 residues. The CDR3 protein is CAWSVQGFWHGYTF. The CDR3 DNA reads TGTGCCTGGAGTGTACAGGGATTTTGGCATGGCTACACCTTC.

This chain connects TRBV10-3 to TRBJ2-5, with a possible D match to TRBD2 (5 bases). The CDR3 consists of 16 residues. Germline V gene data show CDR1 as ENHRY and CDR2 as SYGVKD. V shed 1 base and J shed 7 bases, with 19 bases lying between them. CDR3 sequence: CAISELREGPWGTQYF. CDR3 coding DNA: TGTGCCATCAGTGAGTTGAGGGAAGGACCTTGGGGGACCCAGTACTTC.

The CDR3 loop is CASSYGGHGYTF. CDR3 DNA: TGTGCCAGCAGTTACGGGGGACATGGCTACACCTTC. The V call is TRBV6-5, the J call TRBJ1-2; possible D gene TRBD1, 5 bases. The CDR3 consists of 12 residues. Trimming cost V 2 bases and J 6 bases, with 7 bases left between them. In germline, CDR1 is MNHEY, CDR2 SVGAGI.

The chain couples TRBV5-4 to TRBJ1-2, with a possible D match to TRBD1 (6 bases). V was shortened by 0 bases and J by 2 bases, with 11 bases between the two germline ends. The CDR3 has 15 amino acids. Germline V CDR1 and CDR2: SGHNT, YYREEE (reference sequence). This chain's CDR3 is CASSLEDSYNYGYTF. The CDR3 DNA reads as TGTGCCAGCAGCTTGGAGGACAGTTACAACTATGGCTACACCTTC.

This chain's CDR3 is CASSYGTGVSPLHF. CDR3 DNA: TGTGCCAGCAGTTACGGGACAGGGGTTTCACCCCTCCACTTT. The chain carries TRBV6-6 and TRBJ1-6; 10 positions agree with TRBD1. J was trimmed by 9 bases and V by 2 bases; bases with no gene match: 1. Looked up from germline, CDR1 is MNHNY and CDR2 is SVGAGI (reference sequence). The CDR3 has 14 amino acids.

Only a few counts were recorded for this clone. The chain carries TRBV4-1 and TRBJ1-6; D uncertain. V was trimmed by 9 bases and J by 8 bases, leaving 5 bases between them. Germline CDR1 reads MGHRA; CDR2 reads YSYEKL. The CDR3 is made up of 10 amino acids. For the CDR3, the DNA is TGCGCCAGTGGGTATTCACCCCTCCACTTT. Its protein is CASGYSPLHF.

This rearrangement joins TRBV6-1 to TRBJ1-6; D is uncertain. CDR1 and CDR2 (germline): MNHNS, SASEGT. CDR3 length: 15 amino acids. Trimming stripped 4 bases from V and 6 bases from J, with 13 bases between. CDR3 protein: CASSGWLERNSPLHF. The CDR3 coding sequence is TGTGCCAGCAGTGGGTGGTTGGAGCGTAATTCACCCCTCCACTTT.